Many counts were recorded for the clone carrying this T cell receptor (beta chain). The antigen is undetermined. These data belong to a study of post-analysis software for immune sequencing data. The study's findings and limits: Patients had higher frequencies than controls of five TRBV segments, including TRBV5-6, TRBV5-1 and TRBV20-1. F measure showed strong co-clustering of same-batch samples.

Germline V gene data show CDR1 as SGHTA and CDR2 as FQGNSA. The V gene end was trimmed by 1 base and the J gene end by 6 bases; junction bases not matched to a gene: 4. The length of the CDR3 is 16 residues. Incorporated into the TCR beta cDNA libraries were unique molecular identifiers, which served to reduce PCR and sequencing biases. TCRdb re-analysed the PCR reads in MiXCR, keeping a single row per CDR3 protein. Among fewer than 900,000 distinct CDR3 sequences, about 43% were seen once, and the ten largest hold around 4.7%. The sequence was obtained from a girl between 10 and 17 years old with multiple sclerosis. Sequencing was performed on blood. The V call is TRBV7-2, the J call TRBJ2-7; 15 nucleotides align to TRBD2. The CDR3 protein is CASSLEGTSGRFEQYF. The CDR3 DNA sequence: TGTGCCAGCAGCTTAGAAGGGACTAGCGGGAGGTTCGAGCAGTACTTC.